Below, 15 T cell receptor beta chains from the same sample are listed, as sequenced in a study of blood T cell repertoires in COVID-19. Only in-frame clones appear in the TCRdb table, and some are missing; sequencing was by immunoSEQ multiplex PCR. The sample has some 300,000 clones; about nine tenths are singletons. Sequencing was carried out using peripheral blood. The origin of the receptors is a man younger than 35 with active or convalescent COVID-19.

This chain connects TRBV27 to TRBJ1-2, with a tentative D call TRBD1 (6 bases). V lost 5 bases to trimming and J lost 3 bases, with 16 bases between them. The CDR3 totals 15 residues. The V gene's germline CDR1 is MNHEY and CDR2 SMNVEV (reference sequence). CDR3 in amino acids: CASSTQNTGHYGYTF. The CDR3 bases are TGTGCCAGCAGTACACAGAATACAGGGCACTATGGCTACACCTTC.

V and J are TRBV6-1 and TRBJ1-4, with D possibly matching TRBD1 (5 bases). Deletions cut 1 base from V and 7 bases from J, with 10 bases between. From germline, CDR1 is MNHNS and CDR2 SASEGT. CDR3 length: 14 amino acids. CDR3 in amino acids: CASSEDRMGEKLFF. DNA for the CDR3: TGTGCCAGCAGTGAAGACAGGATGGGTGAAAAACTGTTTTTT.

CDR3 coding DNA: TGTGCCAGCAGCTTGATAAGGGGAGGTGAAGCTTTCTTT. It specifies CASSLIRGGEAFF. This chain connects TRBV5-8 to TRBJ1-1; D is perhaps TRBD1 (5 bases). Trimming removed 1 base at V and 7 bases at J, with 11 bases between. This CDR3 is built from 13 residues. CDR1 is SGHTS and CDR2 is YDEGEE in the germline V gene.

The sample holds one count of this clone. V and J are TRBV7-9 and TRBJ1-5; 10 bases align to TRBD1. Germline CDR1 and CDR2: SEHNR and FQNEAQ (reference sequence). The CDR3 loop spans 14 amino acids. Trimming removed 5 bases from V and 6 bases from J; junction bases left unmatched: 4. In nucleotides, the CDR3 is TGTGCCAGCAGCGGAGGACAGGGGGGTCAGCCCCAGCATTTT. It translates to CASSGGQGGQPQHF.

This clone was observed a single time. The rearrangement uses TRBV5-1 and TRBJ2-2; D might be TRBD2 (5 bases). The CDR3 totals 14 residues. Per germline, CDR1 SGHRS and CDR2 YFSETQ. With 5 bases removed from V and 2 bases from J, the gap between germline ends came to 10 bases. The CDR3 DNA sequence: TGCGCCAGCAGTAACCGGGAAAACACCGGGGAGCTGTTTTTT. It yields the protein CASSNRENTGELFF.

This chain links TRBV13 with TRBJ2-3; 7 bases fit TRBD2. V gave up 6 bases and J gave up 3 bases; unmatched junction bases: 3. The CDR3 spans 13 residues. Germline-derived CDR1 and CDR2 are PRHDT and FYEKMQ (reference sequence). CDR3 region: CASRSGLTDTQYF. The DNA of the CDR3 is TGTGCCAGCAGATCGGGACTAACAGATACGCAGTATTTT.

The J gene is TRBJ2-7, the V gene TRBV18; 7 bases align to TRBD1. Per the germline V gene, CDR1 is KGHSH and CDR2 is LQKENI. CDR3 length: 14 residues. The trim removed 4 bases at V and 6 bases at J, leaving 9 bases unmatched. CDR3 loop: CASSRTTGVGEQYF. The CDR3 DNA sequence: TGTGCCAGCTCACGTACAACAGGGGTCGGCGAGCAGTACTTC.

CDR3 DNA sequence: TGTGCCAGCAGTGATCTAAAACTAGCGGGAGGGGGCAATGAGCAGTTCTTC. It is translated as CASSDLKLAGGGNEQFF. J is TRBJ2-1 and V is TRBV2, with 13 bases that match TRBD2. The CDR3 has 17 amino acids. The V gene's germline CDR1 is SNHLY and CDR2 FYNNEI. Trimming took 3 bases from V and 6 from J; bases not matched to a gene: 8.

This clone was observed a few times. This chain joins TRBV7-2 and TRBJ2-7; D gene ambiguous. Trimming removed 5 bases from V and 2 bases from J, with 16 bases in between. This CDR3 region has 15 residues. In germline, CDR1 is SGHTA, CDR2 FQGNSA. Here the CDR3 reads CASSLRQGTTYEQYF. The DNA of the CDR3 is TGTGCCAGCAGCCTCCGACAAGGAACAACCTACGAGCAGTACTTC. The entire variable domain, with the rest obtained from reference TRBV7-2 and TRBJ2-7, is as follows: GAGVSQSPSNKVTEKGKDVELRCDPISGHTALYWYRQSLGQGLEFLIYFQGNSAPDKSGLPSDRFSAERTGGSVSTLTIQRTQQEDSAVYLCASSLRQGTTYEQYFGPGTRLTVT.

The chain employs TRBV7-2 and TRBJ2-7, with 7 bases fitting TRBD1. The germline CDR1 and CDR2 sequences are SGHTA and FQGNSA. The junction had 5 bases not matched to a gene; V was cut back by 4 bases and J by 2 bases. This CDR3 comprises 14 residues. Written as DNA, the CDR3 is TGTGCCAGCAGCTATAGTGGGACAGCCTACGAGCAGTACTTC. The encoded protein is CASSYSGTAYEQYF.

This clone appeared a single time. V is TRBV5-1 and J is TRBJ2-1, with 8 nucleotides matching TRBD2. With V trimmed by 1 base and J by 9 bases, 6 bases remained unmatched. The CDR3 is made up of 14 amino acids. Per the germline V gene, CDR1 is SGHRS and CDR2 is YFSETQ. The CDR3 coding sequence is TGCGCCAGCAGCTTGACGGGACTAGAGGGTGAGCAGTTCTTC. Its translation is CASSLTGLEGEQFF. The full variable domain, rest sourced from reference TRBV5-1 and TRBJ2-1, is KAGVTQTPRYLIKTRGQQVTLSCSPISGHRSVSWYQQTPGQGLQFLFEYFSETQRNKGNFPGRFSGRQFSNSRSEMNVSTLELGDSALYLCASSLTGLEGEQFFGPGTRLTVL.

This clone has a handful of counts. The CDR3: CASLGGGSQETQYF. As DNA, the CDR3 is TGTGCCAGCTTGGGCGGGGGATCCCAAGAGACCCAGTACTTC. The rearrangement joins TRBV6-1 to TRBJ2-5; TRBD2 matches at 7 bases. J lost 1 base, V lost 8 bases, and 7 bases had no gene match. Germline V CDR1 and CDR2: MNHNS, SASEGT. The CDR3 is 14 residues long.

The chain carries TRBV12-3 or TRBV12-4 and TRBJ1-2, with a tentative D call TRBD1 (5 bases). The V gene lost 4 bases and the J gene lost 4 bases, with 10 bases spanning the gap. The CDR3 extends over 13 amino acids. The CDR3 DNA reads as TGTGCCAGCAGTTGGAGACAGACCTATGGCTACACCTTC. Its protein is CASSWRQTYGYTF.

V is TRBV18 and J is TRBJ1-6; 9 bases agree with TRBD1. Germline-derived CDR1 and CDR2 are KGHSH and LQKENI. This CDR3 contains 13 residues. The V and J ends lost 8 bases and 15 bases, in that order; junction bases with no gene match: 11. In DNA form, the CDR3 reads TGTGCCAGCAAGGACAGGGGCGGTTTGCACCTCCACTTT. Protein sequence: CASKDRGGLHLHF.

This clone showed up just a few times. The V and J genes are TRBV3-1 (or the pseudogene TRBV3-2) and TRBJ2-2; D perhaps matches TRBD2 (6 bases). V dropped 4 bases and J dropped 0 bases, with 18 bases sitting between them. The CDR3 is 18 amino acids. Germline CDR1 LGHDT, CDR2 YNNKEL (reference sequence). CDR3 residues: CASSPLNSGSANTGELFF. The CDR3 DNA is TGTGCCAGCAGCCCCCTCAATTCCGGGAGCGCGAACACCGGGGAGCTGTTTTTT.